These T cell receptor beta chains were read from a single sample in a study of blood T cells in healthy people across ages. TCRdb re-called the 5' RACE reads with MiXCR, one entry per CDR3 protein. The sample has some 800,000 distinct CDR3 sequences, 25% seen once; the top ten hold more than 3%. These data also featured in a second study, about T cells of mothers and their children.

Specimen: blood. These receptors were taken from a boy younger than 18 in good health. The CDR3 runs from the conserved cysteine through the conserved F or W. Fields, in order: J gene, V gene, D gene, clone size, CDR3 length, CDR3 protein, CDR3 DNA. The D gene is left open where the match is weak. Not every row has a clone size; where given, it reads once, few, many or a size class.

>TRBJ2-4|TRBV6-2/TRBV6-3|-|few|14
CASSFTSSEGIQYF
TGTGCCAGCAGCTTTACATCATCCGAGGGCATTCAGTACTTC
>TRBJ2-5|TRBV27|-|few|15
CASSLLGSAGETQYF
TGTGCCAGCAGTCTGCTCGGGAGCGCCGGAGAGACCCAGTACTTC
>TRBJ2-3|TRBV28|TRBD1|-|17
CASSSWNLDRSTDTQYF
TGTGCCAGCAGTTCCTGGAATCTGGACAGGAGCACAGATACGCAGTATTTT
>TRBJ2-7|TRBV7-2|TRBD2|-|17
CASSLEGAGALYYEQYF
TGTGCCAGCAGCTTAGAGGGAGCGGGGGCCCTGTATTACGAGCAGTACTTC
>TRBJ1-4|TRBV7-2|-|-|16
CASSLVGGWTNEKLFF
TGTGCCAGTAGCCTTGTTGGGGGTTGGACTAATGAAAAACTGTTTTTT
>TRBJ2-7|TRBV21-1|-|few|17
CASSKGGDSGRWYEQYF
TGTGCCAGCAGCAAAGGAGGAGATAGCGGGAGATGGTACGAGCAGTACTTC
>TRBJ2-3|TRBV11-2|TRBD2|few|19
CASSLATAGGPERTDTQYF
TGTGCCAGCAGCTTAGCCACAGCGGGGGGTCCAGAGCGCACAGATACGCAGTATTTT
>TRBJ2-7|TRBV29-1|TRBD2|few|11
CSAQGEGEQYF
TGCAGCGCTCAAGGGGAGGGCGAGCAGTACTTC
>TRBJ2-5|TRBV20-1|TRBD2|-|13
CSASLLAGGSQYF
TGCAGTGCTAGTCTACTAGCGGGGGGATCCCAGTACTTC
>TRBJ1-5|TRBV20-1|TRBD1|-|14
CSARSGTDPQPQHF
TGCAGTGCTAGGTCCGGGACAGACCCTCAGCCCCAGCATTTT
>TRBJ2-1|TRBV7-9|-|few|14
CTSSLGGLPPGQFF
TGTACCAGCAGCTTAGGGGGACTGCCCCCGGGGCAGTTCTTC
>TRBJ2-5|TRBV20-1|-|few|12
CSARAQGYEQYF
TGCAGTGCTAGAGCTCAGGGGTATGAGCAGTACTTC
>TRBJ2-1|TRBV7-2|-|-|14
CASSLGLALNEQFF
TGTGCCAGCAGCTTAGGCCTAGCTTTGAATGAGCAGTTCTTC
>TRBJ2-7|TRBV30|-|-|14
CAWSDNRVTYEQYF
TGTGCCTGGAGTGATAACAGGGTGACCTACGAGCAGTACTTC